Listed below are T cell receptor beta chains from one sample, sequenced in a study of shared clonotypes between healthy human individuals. Here immunoSEQ multiplex PCR was the method, and the copy in TCRdb shows in-frame clones only, minus some. Counted here are some 2,100,000 clones, approximately 94% occurring once; the ten biggest clones make up under 2%. Sequencing was carried out using naive CD8+ T cells from PBMCs. These receptors all stem from a man younger than 35 in good health. Some clones in this sample may be carry-over from other donors' samples. Both conserved end residues are part of each CDR3. A D gene is named only where the DNA matches it firmly. The size of a clone is reported for some rows only, either as once, few or many, or as a class for expanded clones.

-,TRBJ2-7,TRBV7-3,-,CASSGDGSYEQYF,TGTGCCAGCAGCGGGGACGGCTCCTACGAGCAGTACTTC
-,TRBJ2-2,TRBV19,TRBD2,CASSIPPTSETNTGELFF,TGTGCCAGTAGTATCCCCCCAACTAGCGAAACGAACACCGGGGAGCTGTTTTTT
-,TRBJ1-5,TRBV27,-,CASSPEGGSSHQPQHF,TGTGCCAGCAGTCCCGAAGGCGGCAGCTCCCATCAGCCCCAGCATTTT
few,TRBJ1-1,TRBV19,-,CASSIGLTEAFF,TGTGCCAGTAGTATCGGACTAACTGAAGCTTTCTTT
-,TRBJ2-1,TRBV7-9,-,CASSSRPGSQGLRNNEQFF,TGTGCCAGCAGTTCCCGTCCGGGTTCGCAGGGGTTACGTAACAATGAGCAGTTCTTC
-,TRBJ2-7,TRBV5-6,-,CASSLGHMYSYEQYF,TGTGCCAGCAGCTTGGGACACATGTACTCCTACGAGCAGTACTTC
-,TRBJ2-2,TRBV9,-,CASSRRAGNTGELFF,TGTGCCAGCAGTCGTAGGGCAGGGAACACCGGGGAGCTGTTTTTT
-,TRBJ2-7,TRBV7-9,-,CASKKGGAYDEQYF,TGTGCCAGCAAGAAAGGGGGGGCCTACGACGAGCAGTACTTC
-,TRBJ1-5,TRBV28,TRBD1,CASSFDRGGQPQHF,TGTGCCAGCAGTTTTGACAGGGGTGGTCAGCCCCAGCATTTT
-,TRBJ2-7,TRBV5-4,-,CASSAPTGRSSYEQYF,TGTGCCAGCAGCGCACCGACAGGCCGTAGCTCCTACGAGCAGTACTTC
-,TRBJ1-2,TRBV6-5,TRBD1,CASSPMGTGVGGYTF,TGTGCCAGCAGCCCAATGGGGACAGGGGTCGGCGGCTACACCTTC
-,TRBJ2-7,TRBV21-1,-,CASSNGTESYEQYF,TGTGCCAGCAGCAACGGTACGGAGTCCTACGAGCAGTACTTC
once,TRBJ2-5,TRBV9,-,CASSAQQETQYF,TGTGCCAGCAGTGCACAGCAAGAGACCCAGTACTTC
few,TRBJ1-1,TRBV29-1,TRBD1,CSGAGQGVGEAFF,TGCAGCGGTGCGGGACAGGGGGTAGGTGAAGCTTTCTTT
-,TRBJ1-1,TRBV27,-,CASSLRTNTEAFF,TGTGCCAGCAGCCTGAGGACGAACACTGAAGCTTTCTTT
-,TRBJ1-2,TRBV5-6,-,CASSLVTPPETNYGYTF,TGTGCCAGCAGCTTGGTTACCCCCCCAGAGACTAACTATGGCTACACCTTC
-,TRBJ2-7,TRBV5-4,-,CASSSREGSYEQYF,TGTGCCAGCAGCTCCAGAGAGGGCTCCTACGAGCAGTACTTC
once,TRBJ2-2,TRBV27,-,CASSRDSTGELFF,TGTGCCAGCAGCCGGGACTCTACCGGGGAGCTGTTTTTT